This is a list of T cell receptor beta chains from one sample in a study of cytomegalovirus exposure and HLA in healthy donors. Only in-frame clones appear in the TCRdb table, and some are missing; sequencing was by immunoSEQ multiplex PCR. The data contain about 140,000 clones, around 78% of them singletons. Specimen: PBMCs. All receptors derive from a woman between 18 and 30 years old in good health and CMV-seropositive. Both conserved end residues are part of each CDR3. A D gene is named only where the DNA matches it firmly. Clone size is stated in some rows and not others, as once, few, many or a class when expanded.

V,J,size,D,DNA,CDR3
TRBV19,TRBJ2-3,.,TRBD1,TGTGCCAGTAGTGACAGGGGGTTGGCAGATACGCAGTATTTT,CASSDRGLADTQYF
TRBV18,TRBJ1-1,.,.,TGTGCCAGCTCACCGCAGACGGGGAAGGCTGAAGCTTTCTTT,CASSPQTGKAEAFF
TRBV28,TRBJ1-5,few,TRBD1,TGTGCCAGCAGGCGTACAGGGGAGGTCAATCAGCCCCAGCATTTT,CASRRTGEVNQPQHF
TRBV5-8,TRBJ2-7,few,TRBD1,TGTGCCAGCAGCTTGGTATGGGACAGGGGTGGCGAGCAGTACTTC,CASSLVWDRGGEQYF
TRBV7-9,TRBJ2-7,.,TRBD1,TGTGCCAGCACCCAGGGTGGGACAGAATCCTACGAGCAGTACTTC,CASTQGGTESYEQYF
TRBV15,TRBJ1-2,.,.,TGTGCCACCAGCAGAGAGGCCGGGTTTGCTAACTATGGCTACACCTTC,CATSREAGFANYGYTF
TRBV28,TRBJ1-3,.,.,TGTGCCAGCAGCGCCCGCGGCAGGGGTAATGGAAACACCATATATTTT,CASSARGRGNGNTIYF
TRBV10-1,TRBJ1-2,.,TRBD1,TGCGCCAGCAGTTACTCAGGGGGAAGCGGCTACACCTTC,CASSYSGGSGYTF
TRBV7-2,TRBJ2-2,.,.,TGTGCCAGCAGCCTACAGGGAAAAGTAATACCCGGGGAGCTGTTTTTT,CASSLQGKVIPGELFF
TRBV27,TRBJ1-1,.,TRBD1,TGTGCCAGCAGTCCTACCGGGACAGGGAACACTGAAGCTTTCTTT,CASSPTGTGNTEAFF
TRBV6-6,TRBJ2-2,.,.,TGTGCCAGCAGTCAGACAGGGAGGAGGGCCGGGGAGCTGTTTTTT,CASSQTGRRAGELFF
TRBV28,TRBJ2-7,.,.,TGTGCCAGCAGTTCGGTCGTCTACGAGCAGTACTTC,CASSSVVYEQYF
TRBV10-2,TRBJ2-6,.,.,TGCGCCAGCAGTGAGTCCTTTTCGGGCTCTGGGGCCAACGTCCTGACTTTC,CASSESFSGSGANVLTF
TRBV19,TRBJ1-1,.,.,TGTGCCAGTAGTACGACACGAACCACTGAAGCTTTCTTT,CASSTTRTTEAFF
TRBV7-2,TRBJ1-5,.,.,TGTGCCAGCAGCTTAGCGGGGCAGCAGCCCCAGCATTTT,CASSLAGQQPQHF
TRBV2,TRBJ1-2,.,TRBD1,TGTGCCAGCAGTGCCCGACAGGGACTGGTGGATGGCTACACCTTC,CASSARQGLVDGYTF
TRBV7-9,TRBJ2-3,.,TRBD1,TGTGCCAGCAGCTTGACAGGGGCAGATACGCAGTATTTT,CASSLTGADTQYF